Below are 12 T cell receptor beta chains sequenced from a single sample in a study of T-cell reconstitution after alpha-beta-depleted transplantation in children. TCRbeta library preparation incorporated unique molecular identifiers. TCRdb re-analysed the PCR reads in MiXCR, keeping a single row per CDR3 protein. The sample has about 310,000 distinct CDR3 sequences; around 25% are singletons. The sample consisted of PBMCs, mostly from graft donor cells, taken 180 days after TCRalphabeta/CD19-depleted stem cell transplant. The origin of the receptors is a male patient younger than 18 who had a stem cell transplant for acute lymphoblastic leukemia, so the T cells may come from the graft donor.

The CDR3 DNA reads as TGTGCCAGCAGCTTATTAGATTCTAGCGGGAGAGGTGAGCAGTTCTTC. It encodes CASSLLDSSGRGEQFF. The chain is built from TRBV7-3 and TRBJ2-1, with 10 bases matching TRBD2. CDR1 and CDR2 from the germline V gene are SGHTA and FQGTGA. The CDR3 is 16 amino acids. J gave up 9 bases and V 2 bases, and 10 bases lay outside the gene matches.

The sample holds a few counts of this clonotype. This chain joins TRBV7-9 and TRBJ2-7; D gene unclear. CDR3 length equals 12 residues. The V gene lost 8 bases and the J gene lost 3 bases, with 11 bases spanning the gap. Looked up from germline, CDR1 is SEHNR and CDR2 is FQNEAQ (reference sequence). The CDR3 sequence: CASFGRHYEQYF. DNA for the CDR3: TGTGCCAGCTTCGGCAGGCACTACGAGCAGTACTTC.

The CDR3 spells CASSLVTTGGAEQYF. The CDR3 DNA sequence: TGTGCCAGCAGCTTGGTGACGACAGGGGGCGCCGAGCAGTACTTC. This sequence joins TRBV5-6 and TRBJ2-7; 10 positions match TRBD1. CDR1 and CDR2 from the germline V gene are SGHDT and YYEEEE. With V trimmed by 0 bases and J by 6 bases, 6 bases remained unmatched. There are 15 residues in the CDR3.

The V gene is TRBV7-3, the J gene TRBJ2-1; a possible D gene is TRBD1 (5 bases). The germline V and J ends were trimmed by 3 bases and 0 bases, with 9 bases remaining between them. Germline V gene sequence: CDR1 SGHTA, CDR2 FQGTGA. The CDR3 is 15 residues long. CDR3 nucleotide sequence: TGTGCCAGCAGCTTCAGGGAAGGCTCCTACAATGAGCAGTTCTTC. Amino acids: CASSFREGSYNEQFF.

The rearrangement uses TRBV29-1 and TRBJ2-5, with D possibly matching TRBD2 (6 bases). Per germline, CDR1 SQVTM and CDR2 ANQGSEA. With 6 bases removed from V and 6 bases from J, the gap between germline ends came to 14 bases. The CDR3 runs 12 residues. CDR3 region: CSVLPRGKTQYF. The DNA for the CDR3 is TGCAGCGTCCTTCCCCGGGGGAAGACCCAGTACTTC.

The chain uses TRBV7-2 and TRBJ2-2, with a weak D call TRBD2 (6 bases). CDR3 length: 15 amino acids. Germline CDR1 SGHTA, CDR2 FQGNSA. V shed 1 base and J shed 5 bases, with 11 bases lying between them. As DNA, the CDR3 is TGTGCCAGCAGCTTAGGCGGGATGGTAACCGGGGAGCTGTTTTTT. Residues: CASSLGGMVTGELFF. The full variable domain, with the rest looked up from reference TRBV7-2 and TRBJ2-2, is GAGVSQSPSNKVTEKGKDVELRCDPISGHTALYWYRQSLGQGLEFLIYFQGNSAPDKSGLPSDRFSAERTGGSVSTLTIQRTQQEDSAVYLCASSLGGMVTGELFFGEGSRLTVL.

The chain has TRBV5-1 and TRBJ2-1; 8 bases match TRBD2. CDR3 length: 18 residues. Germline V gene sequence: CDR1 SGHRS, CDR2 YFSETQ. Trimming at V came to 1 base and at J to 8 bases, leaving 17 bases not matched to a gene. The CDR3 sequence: CASSLLLSGRAGTHEQFF. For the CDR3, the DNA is TGCGCCAGCAGCTTGTTATTGTCCGGGAGGGCGGGGACCCATGAGCAGTTCTTC.

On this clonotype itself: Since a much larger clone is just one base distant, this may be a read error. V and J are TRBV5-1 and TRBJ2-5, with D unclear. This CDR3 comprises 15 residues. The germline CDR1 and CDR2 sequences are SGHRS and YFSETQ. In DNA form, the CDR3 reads TGCGCCGGCAGCTTGGATCCGGCTACACAAGAGACCCAGTACTTC. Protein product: CAGSLDPATQETQYF.

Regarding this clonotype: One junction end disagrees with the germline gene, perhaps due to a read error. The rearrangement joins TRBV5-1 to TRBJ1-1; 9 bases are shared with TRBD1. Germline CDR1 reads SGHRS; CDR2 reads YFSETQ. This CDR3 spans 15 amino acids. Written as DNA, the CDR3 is TGCGCCAGCAGCCCCACCGGGACAGGGAACACTGAAGCCTTCTTT. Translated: CASSPTGTGNTEAFF.

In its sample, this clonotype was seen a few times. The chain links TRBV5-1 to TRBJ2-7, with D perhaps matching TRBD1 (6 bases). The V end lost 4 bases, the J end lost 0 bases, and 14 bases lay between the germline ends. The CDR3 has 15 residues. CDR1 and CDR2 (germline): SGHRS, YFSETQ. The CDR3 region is CASSDGTTYSYEQYF. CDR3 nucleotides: TGCGCCAGCAGCGACGGGACAACTTACTCCTACGAGCAGTACTTC.

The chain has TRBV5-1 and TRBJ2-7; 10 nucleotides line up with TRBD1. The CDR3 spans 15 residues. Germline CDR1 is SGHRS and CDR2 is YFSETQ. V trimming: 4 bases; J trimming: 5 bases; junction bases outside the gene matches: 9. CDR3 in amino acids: CASSTGQGRMDEQYF. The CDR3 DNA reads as TGCGCCAGCAGCACGGGACAGGGGAGAATGGACGAGCAGTACTTC.

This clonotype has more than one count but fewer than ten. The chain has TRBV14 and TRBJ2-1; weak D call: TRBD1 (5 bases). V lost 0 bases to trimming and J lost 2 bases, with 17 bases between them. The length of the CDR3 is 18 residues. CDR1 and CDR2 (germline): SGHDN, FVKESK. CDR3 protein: CASSQDEDMDLAYNEQFF. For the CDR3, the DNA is TGTGCCAGCAGCCAAGACGAGGACATGGACCTTGCCTACAATGAGCAGTTCTTC.